A selection of T cell receptor beta chains follows, all from one sample in a study of neoadjuvant anti-PD-1 for oral cavity cancer. TCRdb keeps only in-frame clones here, not all; method: immunoSEQ multiplex PCR. Of 14,000 or so clones listed, 70% are singletons. Specimen: PBMCs, collected after nivolumab (anti-PD-1) treatment. The receptor set was obtained from a person between 35 and 79 years old with oral cavity squamous cell carcinoma. The CDR3 runs from the conserved cysteine through the conserved F or W. A D gene is named only where the DNA matches it firmly. Size is omitted from some rows. Given values are once, few, many or a class for expanded clones.

length,D,J,V,size,CDR3,DNA
16,TRBD2,TRBJ2-1,TRBV9,once,CASSVSIAGGNNEQFF,TGTGCCAGCAGCGTCTCTATAGCGGGAGGAAACAATGAGCAGTTCTTC
14,NA,TRBJ1-4,TRBV6-6,NA,CASRDRGEGEKLFF,TGTGCCAGCAGAGACAGAGGGGAGGGTGAAAAACTGTTTTTT
14,NA,TRBJ2-7,TRBV29-1,once,CSVAPGHSSYEQYF,TGCAGCGTTGCCCCGGGACATAGCTCCTACGAGCAGTACTTC
15,TRBD2,TRBJ2-5,TRBV11-2,NA,CASSQGLGPVGTQYF,TGTGCCAGCAGCCAGGGACTAGGCCCGGTGGGGACCCAGTACTTC
14,NA,TRBJ1-1,TRBV5-4,NA,CASSLQEKDTEAFF,TGTGCCAGCAGCTTACAGGAAAAGGACACTGAAGCTTTCTTT
14,NA,TRBJ1-5,TRBV6-4,NA,CASSEGYSNQPQHF,TGTGCCAGCAGTGAGGGTTATAGCAATCAGCCCCAGCATTTT
13,NA,TRBJ2-7,TRBV6-1,once,CASSEFGLGEQYF,TGTGCCAGCAGTGAATTTGGGTTGGGGGAGCAGTACTTC
14,TRBD2,TRBJ2-1,TRBV6-1,NA,CASRRTSGSNEQFF,TGTGCCAGCAGGAGGACTAGCGGGAGCAATGAGCAGTTCTTC
14,NA,TRBJ1-1,TRBV6-1,NA,CASSPRTANTEAFF,TGTGCCAGCAGTCCTCGGACAGCGAACACTGAAGCTTTCTTT
14,NA,TRBJ2-5,TRBV5-4,NA,CASSLDQGQETQYF,TGTGCCAGCAGCTTGGACCAAGGGCAAGAGACCCAGTACTTC
16,TRBD1,TRBJ2-7,TRBV27,NA,CASSFVAGGSSYEQYF,TGTGCCAGCAGTTTTGTGGCAGGGGGCTCCTCCTACGAGCAGTACTTC
14,NA,TRBJ1-5,TRBV19,NA,CASMLQGANQPQHF,TGTGCCAGTATGCTACAGGGTGCGAATCAGCCCCAGCATTTT
15,NA,TRBJ1-1,TRBV6-5,NA,CASSSGGLLNTEAFF,TGTGCCAGCAGTTCGGGGGGACTTTTGAACACTGAAGCTTTCTTT
15,TRBD1,TRBJ2-7,TRBV10-2,NA,CASSESSGTGYEQYF,TGCGCCAGCAGTGAGTCCTCCGGGACAGGCTATGAGCAGTACTTC
15,TRBD1,TRBJ1-3,TRBV7-9,NA,CASSPTDRGRNTIYF,TGTGCCAGCAGCCCAACTGACAGGGGGAGAAACACCATATATTTT
13,NA,TRBJ2-3,TRBV2,few,CASSGVTPHTQYF,TGTGCCAGCAGTGGAGTCACCCCACATACGCAGTATTTT
17,TRBD2,TRBJ2-7,TRBV11-2,NA,CASSLDRVGLVPGEQYF,TGTGCCAGCAGCTTAGATCGGGTGGGACTAGTCCCTGGGGAGCAGTACTTC
12,NA,TRBJ2-7,TRBV21-1,NA,CASSQRPGEQYF,TGTGCCAGCAGCCAAAGGCCGGGCGAGCAGTACTTC
16,TRBD1,TRBJ2-7,TRBV14,few,CASSPFLGQESYEQYF,TGTGCCAGCAGCCCTTTCCTGGGACAGGAATCCTACGAGCAGTACTTC
13,NA,TRBJ1-2,TRBV7-3,NA,CASSPQPGAGYTF,TGTGCCAGCAGCCCCCAGCCGGGGGCTGGCTACACCTTC
13,NA,TRBJ1-1,TRBV6-6,few,CASSLQGNTEAFF,TGTGCCAGCAGTTTACAGGGTAACACTGAAGCTTTCTTT
16,TRBD1,TRBJ1-1,TRBV6-6,NA,CASSYSVTGGGTEAFF,TGTGCCAGCAGTTACTCAGTAACAGGGGGCGGCACTGAAGCTTTCTTT
15,NA,TRBJ1-5,TRBV10-3,once,CAISGGGSVGQPQHF,TGTGCCATCAGTGGGGGCGGCTCTGTTGGTCAGCCCCAGCATTTT
14,NA,TRBJ2-2,TRBV19,NA,CASSIERNTGELFF,TGTGCCAGTAGTATAGAAAGGAACACCGGGGAGCTGTTTTTT
15,TRBD1,TRBJ1-4,TRBV30,NA,CAWSSGTGTNEKLFF,TGTGCCTGGAGCAGCGGGACAGGCACAAATGAAAAACTGTTTTTT
15,TRBD2,TRBJ2-2,TRBV28,few,CASSIAGVGTGELFF,TGTGCCAGCAGTATAGCGGGAGTGGGGACCGGGGAGCTGTTTTTT
13,TRBD1,TRBJ1-1,TRBV5-1,NA,CASSADRGTEAFF,TGCGCCAGCAGCGCTGACAGGGGCACTGAAGCTTTCTTT
12,NA,TRBJ1-4,TRBV19,NA,CATGHLNEKLFF,TGTGCCACCGGACACCTTAATGAAAAACTGTTTTTT
16,NA,TRBJ1-2,TRBV5-1,NA,CASRGAGSLITMGYTF,TGCGCCAGCCGGGGGGCAGGCTCCCTAATAACTATGGGCTACACCTTC
13,NA,TRBJ2-5,TRBV5-1,NA,CASSPTRLETQYF,TGCGCCAGCAGCCCGACTAGGTTAGAGACCCAGTACTTC
12,TRBD2,TRBJ2-7,TRBV30,once,CAWSELADEQYF,TGTGCCTGGAGTGAACTAGCGGACGAGCAGTACTTC
11,NA,TRBJ2-1,TRBV2,NA,CASLRTVEQFF,TGTGCCAGCTTAAGGACCGTTGAGCAGTTCTTC
13,NA,TRBJ2-5,TRBV5-1,NA,CASRPAGEETQYF,TGCGCCAGCAGGCCAGCGGGCGAAGAGACCCAGTACTTC
17,TRBD2,TRBJ2-3,TRBV6-4,NA,CASSGLYSGRIRDTQYF,TGTGCCAGCAGTGGACTATATAGCGGGAGGATTCGGGATACGCAGTATTTT
14,TRBD2,TRBJ2-7,TRBV6-5,NA,CASRTGTTLYEQYF,TGTGCCAGCAGGACCGGGACTACCCTCTACGAGCAGTACTTC
17,TRBD2,TRBJ2-5,TRBV4-1,NA,CASSPNSGRAEGETQYF,TGCGCCAGCAGCCCGAATAGCGGGAGGGCCGAGGGAGAGACCCAGTACTTC
16,TRBD2,TRBJ2-1,TRBV5-1,NA,CASSSEIGGRQTEQFF,TGCGCCAGCAGTTCTGAAATAGGCGGGAGGCAGACTGAGCAGTTCTTC
15,NA,TRBJ1-2,TRBV6-1,NA,CASSDGIGINYGYTF,TGTGCCAGCAGTGATGGGATAGGGATCAACTATGGCTACACCTTC
11,NA,TRBJ1-1,TRBV6-5,NA,CASSRWSEAFF,TGTGCCAGCAGCCGATGGTCGGAAGCTTTCTTT
15,NA,TRBJ2-3,TRBV7-6,NA,CASSLSGSNTDTQYF,TGTGCCAGCAGCTTATCCGGGTCGAACACAGATACGCAGTATTTT
16,TRBD2,TRBJ2-7,TRBV2,NA,CATSKGGSGTTYEQYF,TGTGCCACCTCAAAGGGGGGTAGCGGGACGACCTACGAGCAGTACTTC
12,NA,TRBJ2-7,TRBV12-5,NA,CASGPSSREQYF,TGTGCTAGTGGCCCGAGTTCTCGGGAGCAGTACTTC
15,TRBD1,TRBJ2-3,TRBV6-5,once,CASSYSGTDTDTQYF,TGTGCCAGCAGTTACTCAGGGACAGACACAGATACGCAGTATTTT
12,NA,TRBJ1-1,TRBV2,NA,CASRGLGTEAFF,TGTGCCAGCAGGGGGCTAGGGACTGAAGCTTTCTTT